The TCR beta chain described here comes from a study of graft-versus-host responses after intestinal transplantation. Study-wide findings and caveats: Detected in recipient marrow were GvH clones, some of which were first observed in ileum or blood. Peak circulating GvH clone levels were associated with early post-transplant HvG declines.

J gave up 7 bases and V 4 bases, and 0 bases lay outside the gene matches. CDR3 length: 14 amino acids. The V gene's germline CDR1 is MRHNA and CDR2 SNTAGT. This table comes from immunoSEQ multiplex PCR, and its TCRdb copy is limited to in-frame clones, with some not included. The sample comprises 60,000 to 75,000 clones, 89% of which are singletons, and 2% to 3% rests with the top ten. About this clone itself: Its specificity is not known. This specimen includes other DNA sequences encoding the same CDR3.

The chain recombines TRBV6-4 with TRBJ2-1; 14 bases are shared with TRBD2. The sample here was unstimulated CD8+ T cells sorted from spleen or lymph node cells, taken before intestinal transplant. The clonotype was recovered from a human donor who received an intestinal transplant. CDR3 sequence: CASSGLAGGNEQFF. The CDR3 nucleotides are TGTGCCAGCAGTGGACTAGCGGGGGGGAATGAGCAGTTCTTC.